Shown below are 8 T cell receptor beta chains from a single sample sequenced in a study of blood T cells in healthy people across ages. Primed by a sample-barcoded 5' primer and a J-beta primer mix, a second PCR proceeded for 7 to 11 cycles. MiXCR, run by TCRdb on the 5' RACE reads, gives a single entry per CDR3 protein. The table shows 600,000 or so distinct CDR3 sequences, with roughly 43% occurring only once. Sample: blood. The receptors come from a man aged 80 or over in good health.

This clonotype appeared a single time. The V and J genes are TRBV12-3 or TRBV12-4 and TRBJ2-3; 7 bases agree with TRBD2. V trimming: 11 bases; J trimming: 3 bases; junction bases outside the gene matches: 11. This CDR3 contains 14 residues. The CDR3 coding sequence is TGTGCCGTGGAACGGGGGGTTGAAACAGATACGCAGTATTTT. Translating it yields CAVERGVETDTQYF.

This rearrangement joins TRBV5-1 to TRBJ1-4, with TRBD1 identical over 7 bases. Germline V gene sequence: CDR1 SGHRS, CDR2 YFSETQ. This CDR3 contains 16 residues. Losses at the gene ends were 8 bases for V and 3 bases for J; bases not matched to a gene: 13. DNA of the CDR3: TGCGCCAGTAGCCCCGGGACAGCCCATTCTAATGAAAAACTGTTTTTT. Protein sequence: CASSPGTAHSNEKLFF.

Concerning this clonotype itself: Relative to the germline gene, one junction end is altered; a read error may explain this. This rearrangement joins TRBV4-3 to TRBJ2-6, with D perhaps given as TRBD1 or TRBD2 (6 bases each). CDR1 and CDR2 from the germline V gene are LGHNA and YSLEER. The CDR3 contains 17 residues. The CDR3: CASSQEGGISGANVLIF. The CDR3 DNA follows: TGCGCCAGCAGCCAAGAAGGGGGGATCTCTGGGGCCAACGTCCTGATTTTC.

This rearrangement joins TRBV20-1 to TRBJ2-1; TRBD1 agrees at 10 bases. J was trimmed by 6 bases and V by 6 bases; bases with no gene match: 11. Per the germline V gene, CDR1 is DFQATT and CDR2 is SNEGSKA (reference sequence). This CDR3 has 15 amino acids. CDR3 sequence (DNA): TGCAGTGCAAACCCCGGGACAGGGGAGGCCAATGAGCAGTTCTTC. Its translation: CSANPGTGEANEQFF.

This clonotype was counted only a few times. The genes are TRBV7-9 and TRBJ1-2; no firm D call. The CDR3 length is 14 residues. Trimming left V 4 bases short and J 4 bases short, with 13 bases between. Germline V gene data show CDR1 as SEHNR and CDR2 as FQNEAQ (reference sequence). The CDR3 sequence: CASSSTDGLYGYTF. The CDR3 DNA sequence: TGTGCCAGCAGCTCCACGGACGGCCTCTATGGCTACACCTTC.

The chain combines TRBV7-3 with TRBJ2-1; 10 bases map to TRBD2. The CDR3 is 15 amino acids. Germline CDR1 and CDR2: SGHTA and FQGTGA. With V trimmed by 2 bases and J by 7 bases, 5 bases remained unmatched. CDR3 nucleotide sequence: TGTGCCAGCAGCTTACGACTAGCGGGTCGTAATGAGCAGTTCTTC. Its protein is CASSLRLAGRNEQFF.

This chain joins TRBV7-2 and TRBJ2-2, with TRBD1 identical over 10 bases. J lost 5 bases, V lost 5 bases, and 8 bases had no gene match. This CDR3 is 16 amino acids long. CDR1 is SGHTA and CDR2 is FQGNSA in the germline V gene. CDR3 in amino acids: CASSQRTGGLTGELFF. CDR3 coding DNA: TGTGCCAGCAGCCAACGGACAGGGGGGCTGACCGGGGAGCTGTTTTTT.

This clonotype was detected only a few times. The rearrangement links TRBV27 to TRBJ1-1, with TRBD1 as a possible D gene (6 bases). V lost 3 bases and J 5 bases, leaving 10 bases between the germline ends. This CDR3 contains 13 residues. Germline-derived CDR1 and CDR2 are MNHEY and SMNVEV (reference sequence). Here the CDR3 reads CASSFHRVTEAFF. Written as DNA, the CDR3 is TGTGCCAGCAGTTTCCACAGGGTAACTGAAGCTTTCTTT.